One and the same sample provided the 20 T cell receptor beta chains below, sequenced in a study of glioma-infiltrating T cells after dendritic cell vaccination. Profiling relied on immunoSEQ multiplex PCR, and the TCRdb table lists in-frame clones only, not all of them. The sample lists around 90,000 clones; over 75% were seen once. The time point: after dendritic cell vaccination, including at tumor progression/relapse. The sample in question was blood, obtained after dendritic cell vaccination. Source of these receptors: a human donor with glioblastoma.

This rearrangement joins TRBV18 to TRBJ2-5; the match to TRBD1 covers 8 bases. The V and J ends lost 3 bases and 4 bases, in that order; junction bases with no gene match: 7. The CDR3 extends over 15 amino acids. Per the germline V gene, CDR1 is KGHSH and CDR2 is LQKENI. The CDR3 DNA reads as TGTGCCAGCTCACCCGGGACAGGACTTCTAGAGACCCAGTACTTC. Amino acids: CASSPGTGLLETQYF.

This sequence joins TRBV11-2 and TRBJ2-5; weak D call: TRBD1 (6 bases). V was clipped by 2 bases and J by 4 bases, with 14 bases between them. The CDR3 sequence is 15 residues long. Germline lookup yields CDR1 SGHAT and CDR2 FQNNGV. The CDR3 loop is CASSLNAGAVETQYF. The DNA for the CDR3 is TGTGCCAGCAGCTTAAATGCAGGGGCGGTAGAGACCCAGTACTTC.

This chain links TRBV27 with TRBJ1-1; D gene ambiguous. CDR3 size: 14 residues. V was pared by 8 bases and J by 1 base, with 14 bases between. Per the germline V gene, CDR1 is MNHEY and CDR2 is SMNVEV (reference sequence). The DNA for the CDR3 is TGTGCCAGCTCCCTTTGGGCATCGAACACTGAAGCTTTCTTT. Translation gives CASSLWASNTEAFF.

J is TRBJ2-3 and V is TRBV5-1, with 9 bases identical to TRBD2. Germline V CDR1 and CDR2: SGHRS, YFSETQ. The CDR3 sequence is 16 residues long. V lost 2 bases, J lost 4 bases, and 8 bases stayed unmatched. CDR3 in amino acids: CASSFLREGRADTQYF. In DNA form, the CDR3 reads TGCGCCAGCAGCTTCTTGCGGGAGGGCCGAGCAGATACGCAGTATTTT. Full variable domain (remainder filled in from reference TRBV5-1 and TRBJ2-3): KAGVTQTPRYLIKTRGQQVTLSCSPISGHRSVSWYQQTPGQGLQFLFEYFSETQRNKGNFPGRFSGRQFSNSRSEMNVSTLELGDSALYLCASSFLREGRADTQYFGPGTRLTVL.

The rearrangement joins TRBV18 to TRBJ2-1; a weak D match, TRBD2 (6 bases). V shed 6 bases and J shed 6 bases, with 12 bases lying between them. CDR3 length: 13 amino acids. The V gene's germline CDR1 is KGHSH and CDR2 LQKENI. CDR3 sequence reads: CASSTGLGNEQFF. CDR3 DNA: TGTGCCAGCTCCACGGGACTGGGCAATGAGCAGTTCTTC.

The sample holds many counts of this clone. The chain combines TRBV7-2 with TRBJ2-1, with a possible D match to TRBD1 (5 bases). Germline V lookup: CDR1 SGHTA, CDR2 FQGNSA. The CDR3 covers 11 residues. Trimming took off 1 base at V and 14 bases at J, with 9 bases between the two ends. The CDR3 nucleotides are TGTGCCAGCAGCTTAGTGGGGCCGGAGTTCTTC. It codes for CASSLVGPEFF.

This clone was picked up a small number of times. V gene TRBV9 combines with J gene TRBJ2-5, with D hard to call. CDR3 length equals 13 residues. V was trimmed by 4 bases and J by 4 bases, leaving 11 bases between them. Germline CDR1 is SGDLS and CDR2 is YYNGEE. In DNA, the CDR3 is TGTGCCAGCAGCCCCTCACATGGAGAGACCCAGTACTTC. The encoded protein is CASSPSHGETQYF.

This CDR3 is CATHPGQMFHEQYV. CDR3 in DNA: TGTGCCACTCATCCGGGACAGATGTTCCACGAGCAGTACGTC. The rearrangement links TRBV2 to TRBJ2-7; TRBD1 agrees at 7 bases. This CDR3 comprises 14 residues. The germline CDR1 and CDR2 sequences are SNHLY and FYNNEI. V gave up 10 bases and J gave up 5 bases; unmatched junction bases: 14.

The rearrangement links TRBV7-9 to TRBJ2-1; 10 bases are shared with TRBD2. Trimming cost V 3 bases and J 5 bases; bases outside gene matches: 1. The length of the CDR3 is 14 residues. From germline, CDR1 is SEHNR and CDR2 FQNEAQ (reference sequence). The CDR3 loop is CASSFLAGDNEQFF. Here the CDR3 DNA reads TGTGCCAGCAGCTTCCTAGCGGGGGACAATGAGCAGTTCTTC.

The chain joins TRBV30 to TRBJ1-4; no firm D call. The CDR3 covers 15 residues. The V gene's germline CDR1 is GTSNPN and CDR2 SVGIG (reference sequence). V lost 0 bases and J lost 0, with 8 bases in between. The CDR3 DNA sequence: TGTGCCTGGAGTGTACAAGAGGCAACTAATGAAAAACTGTTTTTT. This gives the protein CAWSVQEATNEKLFF.

The chain employs TRBV2 and TRBJ2-3; 8 positions match TRBD2. With 4 bases clipped from V and 1 base from J, the junction kept 7 bases outside the gene matches. Germline CDR1 and CDR2: SNHLY and FYNNEI. CDR3 length equals 16 residues. The CDR3 DNA reads as TGTGCCAGCAGTGGAACTAGCGGAATAGGCACAGATACGCAGTATTTT. As protein: CASSGTSGIGTDTQYF.

The rearrangement joins TRBV18 to TRBJ1-2, with 7 bases that match TRBD1. V lost 6 bases, J lost 4 bases, and 5 bases stayed unmatched. The CDR3 sequence is 13 residues long. CDR1 and CDR2 (germline): KGHSH, LQKENI. The CDR3 DNA follows: TGTGCCAGCTCTGGGGACAGCAGCTATGGCTACACCTTC. The encoded protein is CASSGDSSYGYTF.

The rearrangement joins TRBV11-2 to TRBJ2-3; 12 bases match TRBD2. V shed 1 base, J shed 1 base, and the junction held 0 bases outside the gene matches. Germline V gene lookup returns CDR1 SGHAT and CDR2 FQNNGV. The CDR3 runs to 16 residues. CDR3 DNA sequence: TGTGCCAGCAGCTTAGGACTAGCGGGGGGCACAGATACGCAGTATTTT. Amino acids: CASSLGLAGGTDTQYF.

This rearrangement joins TRBV5-1 to TRBJ2-2; D possibly corresponds to TRBD1 (6 bases). V lost 0 bases and J lost 4, with 10 bases in between. Germline CDR1 reads SGHRS; CDR2 reads YFSETQ. The CDR3 spans 15 residues. CDR3 sequence reads: CASSLGGGSTGELFF. The CDR3 nucleotides are TGCGCCAGCAGCTTGGGAGGGGGAAGCACCGGGGAGCTGTTTTTT.

This chain joins TRBV11-2 and TRBJ2-7, with 9 bases matching TRBD1. The V gene's germline CDR1 is SGHAT and CDR2 FQNNGV. Losses at the gene ends were 6 bases for V and 3 bases for J; bases not matched to a gene: 6. The CDR3 consists of 14 residues. The CDR3 DNA is TGTGCCAGCAGTCCCGGGACAGGGATCTACGAGCAGTACGTC. Translation gives CASSPGTGIYEQYV.

This clone came up a few times. J is TRBJ1-1 and V is TRBV27, with D perhaps TRBD1 (5 bases). The CDR3 is 13 residues long. Between the trimmed V and J ends, which lost 3 bases and 6 bases, there was a span of 11 bases. Germline V gene data show CDR1 as MNHEY and CDR2 as SMNVEV (reference sequence). The DNA of the CDR3 is TGTGCCAGCAGTTTGGGGGGTCCGGCTGAAGCTTTCTTT. Protein: CASSLGGPAEAFF.

The gene calls are TRBV18 and TRBJ1-1, with TRBD1 as a possible D gene (6 bases). The V end lost 3 bases, the J end lost 3 bases, and 14 bases lay between the germline ends. Germline values: CDR1 KGHSH, CDR2 LQKENI. This CDR3 region has 15 residues. The chain's CDR3 is CASSPKDRRHTEAFF. CDR3 DNA: TGTGCCAGCTCACCCAAGGACAGAAGACACACTGAAGCTTTCTTT.

The gene calls are TRBV7-9 and TRBJ2-1; 12 bases align to TRBD1. CDR1 SEHNR and CDR2 FQNEAQ come from the germline V gene (reference sequence). Trimming removed 0 bases from V and 10 bases from J; junction bases left unmatched: 1. CDR3 size: 14 residues. The CDR3 sequence is CASSLAGTGGEQFF. The CDR3 coding sequence is TGTGCCAGCAGCTTAGCCGGGACAGGGGGCGAGCAGTTCTTC.

The chain uses TRBV7-8 and TRBJ2-7, with a tentative D call TRBD2 (5 bases). V shed 5 bases and J shed 3 bases, with 17 bases lying between them. The CDR3 sequence is 15 residues long. Germline CDR1 and CDR2: SGHVS and FQNEAQ. As DNA, the CDR3 is TGTGCCAGCAGCGTAAATAAGAGGGCCGGCTACGAGCAGTACTTC. Translated: CASSVNKRAGYEQYF.

This chain joins TRBV2 and TRBJ1-5; D is uncertain. Germline values: CDR1 SNHLY, CDR2 FYNNEI. The V gene lost 3 bases and the J gene lost 5 bases, with 11 bases spanning the gap. The CDR3 is 14 residues long. In DNA, the CDR3 is TGTGCCAGCAGTGATAAGGCACTACATCAGCCCCAGCATTTT. It codes for CASSDKALHQPQHF.